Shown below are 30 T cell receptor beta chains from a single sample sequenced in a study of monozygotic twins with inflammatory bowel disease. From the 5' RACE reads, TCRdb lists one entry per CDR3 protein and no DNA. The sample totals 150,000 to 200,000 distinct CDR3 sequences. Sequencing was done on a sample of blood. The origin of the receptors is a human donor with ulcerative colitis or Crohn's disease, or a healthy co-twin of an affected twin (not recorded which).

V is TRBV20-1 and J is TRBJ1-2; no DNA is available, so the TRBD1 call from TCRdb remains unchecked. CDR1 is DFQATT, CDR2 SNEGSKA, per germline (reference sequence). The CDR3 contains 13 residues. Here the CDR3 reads CSARDPRVSGYTF.

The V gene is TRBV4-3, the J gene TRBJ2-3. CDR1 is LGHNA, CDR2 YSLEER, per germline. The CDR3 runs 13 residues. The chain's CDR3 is CASSEVSTDTQYF.

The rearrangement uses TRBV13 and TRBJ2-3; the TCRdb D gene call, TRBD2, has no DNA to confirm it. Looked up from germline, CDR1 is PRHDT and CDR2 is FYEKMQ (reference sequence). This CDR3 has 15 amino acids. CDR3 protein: CASSLSGSRADTQYF.

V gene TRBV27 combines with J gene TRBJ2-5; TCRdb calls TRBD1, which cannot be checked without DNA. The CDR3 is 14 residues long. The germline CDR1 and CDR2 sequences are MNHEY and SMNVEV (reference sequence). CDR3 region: CASSLEAGTGTPYF.

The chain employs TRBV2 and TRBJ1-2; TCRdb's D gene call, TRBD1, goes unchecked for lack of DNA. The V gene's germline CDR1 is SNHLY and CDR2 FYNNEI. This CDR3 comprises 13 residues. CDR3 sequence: CASRGSGGEGYTF.

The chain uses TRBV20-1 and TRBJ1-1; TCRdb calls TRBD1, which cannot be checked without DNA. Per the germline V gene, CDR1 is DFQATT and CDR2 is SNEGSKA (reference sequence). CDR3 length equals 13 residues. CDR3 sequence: CSARALRNTEAFF.

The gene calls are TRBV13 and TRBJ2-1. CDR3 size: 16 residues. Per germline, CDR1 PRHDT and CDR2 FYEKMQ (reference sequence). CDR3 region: CASSLSGIDSYNEQFF.

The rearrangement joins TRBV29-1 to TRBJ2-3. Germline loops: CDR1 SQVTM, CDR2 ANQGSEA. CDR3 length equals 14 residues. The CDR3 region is CSVVGARSTDTQYF.

The CDR3 loop reads CASSIGGLARYNEQFF. The chain carries TRBV5-4 and TRBJ2-1; the D call from TCRdb, TRBD2, cannot be confirmed without DNA. CDR3 length: 16 amino acids. Germline CDR1 SGHNT, CDR2 YYREEE (reference sequence).

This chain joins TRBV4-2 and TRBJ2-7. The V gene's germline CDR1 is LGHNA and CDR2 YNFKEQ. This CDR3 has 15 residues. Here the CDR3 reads CASSPVAEVPYEQYF.

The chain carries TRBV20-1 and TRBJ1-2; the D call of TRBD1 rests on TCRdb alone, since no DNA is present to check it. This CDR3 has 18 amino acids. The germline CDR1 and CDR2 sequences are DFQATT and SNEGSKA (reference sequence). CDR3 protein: CSARVPGIFYQGAGGYTF.

The CDR3 sequence is CASSRGQSVPEAFF. The V and J genes are TRBV6-6 and TRBJ1-1; checking the TCRdb D call of TRBD1 is not possible without DNA. The CDR3 is 14 residues long. Per the germline V gene, CDR1 is MNHNY and CDR2 is SVGAGI (reference sequence).

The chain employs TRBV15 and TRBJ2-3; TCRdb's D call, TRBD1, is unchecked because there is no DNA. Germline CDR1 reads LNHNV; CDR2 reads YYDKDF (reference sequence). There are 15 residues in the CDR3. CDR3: CATSRAGGETDTQYF.

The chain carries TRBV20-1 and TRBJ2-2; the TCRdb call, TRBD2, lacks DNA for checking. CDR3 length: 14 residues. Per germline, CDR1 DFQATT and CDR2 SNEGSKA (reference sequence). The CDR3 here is CSARDQWRAGDLFF.

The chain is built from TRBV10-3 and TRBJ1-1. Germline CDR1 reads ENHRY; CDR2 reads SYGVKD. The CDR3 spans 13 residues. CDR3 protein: CAISEGRWAEAFF.

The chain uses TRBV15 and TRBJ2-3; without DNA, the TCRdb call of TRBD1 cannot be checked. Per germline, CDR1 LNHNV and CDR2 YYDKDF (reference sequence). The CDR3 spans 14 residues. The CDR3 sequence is CATSSFRGADTQYF.

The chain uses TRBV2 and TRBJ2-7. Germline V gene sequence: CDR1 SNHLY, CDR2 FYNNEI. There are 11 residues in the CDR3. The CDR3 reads CASSANYEQYF.

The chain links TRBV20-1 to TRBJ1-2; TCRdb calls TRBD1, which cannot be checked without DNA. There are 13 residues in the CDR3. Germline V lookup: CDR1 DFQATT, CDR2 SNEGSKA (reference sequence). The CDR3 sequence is CSALKTGNYGYTF.

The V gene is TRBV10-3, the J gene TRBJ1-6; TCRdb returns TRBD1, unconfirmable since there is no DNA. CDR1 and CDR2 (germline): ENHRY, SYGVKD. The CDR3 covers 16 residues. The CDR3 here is CAISPVAVVYNSPLHF.

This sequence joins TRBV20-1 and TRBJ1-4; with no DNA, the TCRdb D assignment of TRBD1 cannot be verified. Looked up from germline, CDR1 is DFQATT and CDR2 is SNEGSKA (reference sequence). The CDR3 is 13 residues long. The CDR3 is CSARASGREKLFF.

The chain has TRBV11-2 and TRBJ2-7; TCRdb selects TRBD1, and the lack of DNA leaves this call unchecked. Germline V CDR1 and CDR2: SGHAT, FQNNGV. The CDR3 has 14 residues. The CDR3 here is CASSFGGGSYEQYF.

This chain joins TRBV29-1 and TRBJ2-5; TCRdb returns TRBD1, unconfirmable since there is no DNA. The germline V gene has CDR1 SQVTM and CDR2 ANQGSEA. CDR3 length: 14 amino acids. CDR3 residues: CSGWDSFYQETQYF.

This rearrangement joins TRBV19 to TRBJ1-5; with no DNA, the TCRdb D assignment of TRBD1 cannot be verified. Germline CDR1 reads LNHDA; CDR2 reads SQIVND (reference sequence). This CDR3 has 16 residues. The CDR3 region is CASKRQGVDSNQPQHF.

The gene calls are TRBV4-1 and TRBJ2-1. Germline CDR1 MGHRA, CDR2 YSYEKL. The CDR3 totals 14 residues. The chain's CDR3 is CASSQGVGEHEQFF.

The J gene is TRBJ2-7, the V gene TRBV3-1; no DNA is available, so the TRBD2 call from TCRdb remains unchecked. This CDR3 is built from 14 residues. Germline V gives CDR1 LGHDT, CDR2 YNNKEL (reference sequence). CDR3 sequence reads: CASSPGLAKVEQYF.

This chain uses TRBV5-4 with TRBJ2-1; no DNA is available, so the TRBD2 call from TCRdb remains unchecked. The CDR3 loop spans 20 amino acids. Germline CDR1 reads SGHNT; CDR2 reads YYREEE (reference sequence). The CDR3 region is CASSLLLGLAGQSSYNEQFF.

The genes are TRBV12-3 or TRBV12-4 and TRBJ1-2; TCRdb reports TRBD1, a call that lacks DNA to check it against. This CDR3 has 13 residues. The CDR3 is CASGPGSGYGYTF.

The CDR3: CASSFGQGARNEQYF. The chain couples TRBV12-3 or TRBV12-4 to TRBJ2-7; without DNA, the TCRdb call of TRBD1 cannot be checked. This CDR3 is built from 15 residues.

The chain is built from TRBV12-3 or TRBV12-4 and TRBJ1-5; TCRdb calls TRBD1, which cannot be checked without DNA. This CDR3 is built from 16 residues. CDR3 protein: CASSLGQGLGDQPQHF.

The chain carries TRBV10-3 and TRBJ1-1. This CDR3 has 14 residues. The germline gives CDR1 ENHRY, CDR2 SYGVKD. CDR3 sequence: CAAYGGVVRREAFF.